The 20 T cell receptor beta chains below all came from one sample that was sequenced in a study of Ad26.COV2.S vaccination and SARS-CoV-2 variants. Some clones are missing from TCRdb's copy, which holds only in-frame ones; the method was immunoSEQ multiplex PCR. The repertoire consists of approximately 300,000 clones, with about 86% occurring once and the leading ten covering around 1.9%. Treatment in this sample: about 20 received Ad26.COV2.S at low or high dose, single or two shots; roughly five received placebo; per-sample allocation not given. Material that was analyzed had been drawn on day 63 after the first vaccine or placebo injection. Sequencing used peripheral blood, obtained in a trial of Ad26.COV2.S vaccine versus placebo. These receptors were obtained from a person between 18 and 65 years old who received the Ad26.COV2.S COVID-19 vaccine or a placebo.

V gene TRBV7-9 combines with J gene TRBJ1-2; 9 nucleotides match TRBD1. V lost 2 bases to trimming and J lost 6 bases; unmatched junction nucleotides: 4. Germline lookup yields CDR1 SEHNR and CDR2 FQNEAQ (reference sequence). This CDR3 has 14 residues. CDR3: CASSLLGQGNGYTF. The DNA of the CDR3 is TGTGCCAGCAGCTTACTCGGACAGGGGAATGGCTACACCTTC.

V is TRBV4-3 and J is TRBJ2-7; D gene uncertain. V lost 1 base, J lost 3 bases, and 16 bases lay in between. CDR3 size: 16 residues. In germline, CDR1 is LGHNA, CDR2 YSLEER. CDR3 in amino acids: CASSQVRSVGGYEQYF. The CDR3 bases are TGCGCCAGCAGCCAAGTCCGGAGCGTGGGCGGCTACGAGCAGTACTTC.

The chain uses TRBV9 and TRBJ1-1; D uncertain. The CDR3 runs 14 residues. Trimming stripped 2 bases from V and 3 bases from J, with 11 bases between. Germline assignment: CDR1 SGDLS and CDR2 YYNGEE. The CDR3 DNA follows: TGTGCCAGCAGCGTGAGGGTGGGAGACACTGAAGCTTTCTTT. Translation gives CASSVRVGDTEAFF.

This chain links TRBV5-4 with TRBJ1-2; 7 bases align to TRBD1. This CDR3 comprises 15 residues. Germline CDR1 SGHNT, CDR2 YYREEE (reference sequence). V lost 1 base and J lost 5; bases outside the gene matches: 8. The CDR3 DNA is TGTGCCAGCAGCTTGTCACGGGACAGCCTTTATGGCTACACCTTC. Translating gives CASSLSRDSLYGYTF.

DNA for the CDR3: TGTGCCAGCAGTTACTTTCAGACCGACACGTTTGGCAATCAGCCCCAGCATTTT. Translated: CASSYFQTDTFGNQPQHF. The chain couples TRBV6-2 or TRBV6-3 to TRBJ1-5; D gene uncertain. Germline CDR1 and CDR2: MNHEY and SVGEGT. The CDR3 has 18 amino acids. Trimming removed 1 base at V and 2 bases at J, with 18 bases between.

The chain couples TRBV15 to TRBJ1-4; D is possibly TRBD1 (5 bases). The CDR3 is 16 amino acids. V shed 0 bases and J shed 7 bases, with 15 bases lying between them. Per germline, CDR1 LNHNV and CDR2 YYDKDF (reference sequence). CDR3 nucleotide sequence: TGTGCCACCAGCAGAGATGGATCGCAGGGCGGTGAAAAACTGTTTTTT. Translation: CATSRDGSQGGEKLFF.

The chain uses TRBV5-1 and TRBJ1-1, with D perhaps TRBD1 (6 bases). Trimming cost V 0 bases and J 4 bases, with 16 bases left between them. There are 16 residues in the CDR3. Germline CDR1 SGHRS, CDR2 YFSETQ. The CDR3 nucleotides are TGCGCCAGCAGCTTGGGTGGACCGGGGGCGGTCACTGAAGCTTTCTTT. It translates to CASSLGGPGAVTEAFF.

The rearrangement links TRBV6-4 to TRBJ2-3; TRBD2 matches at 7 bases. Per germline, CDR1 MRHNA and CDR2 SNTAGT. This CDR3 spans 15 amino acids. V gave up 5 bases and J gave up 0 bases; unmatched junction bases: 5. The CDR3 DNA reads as TGTGCCAGCAGTAAAAGCGGGGTGAGCACAGATACGCAGTATTTT. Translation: CASSKSGVSTDTQYF.

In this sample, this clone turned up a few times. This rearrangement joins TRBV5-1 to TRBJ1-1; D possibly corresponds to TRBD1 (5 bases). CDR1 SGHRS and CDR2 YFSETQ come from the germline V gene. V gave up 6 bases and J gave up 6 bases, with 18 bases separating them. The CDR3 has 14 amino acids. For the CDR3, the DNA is TGCGCCAGCACCCAATCGTGGGGGTATGCTGAAGCTTTCTTT. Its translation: CASTQSWGYAEAFF.

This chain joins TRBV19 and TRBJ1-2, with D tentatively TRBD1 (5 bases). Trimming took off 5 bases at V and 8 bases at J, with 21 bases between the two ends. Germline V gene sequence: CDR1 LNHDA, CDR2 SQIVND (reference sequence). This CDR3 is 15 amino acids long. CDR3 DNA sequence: TGTGCCAGTAGTCTAGCAGGGAGAGGGACTAACGGCTACACCTTC. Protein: CASSLAGRGTNGYTF.

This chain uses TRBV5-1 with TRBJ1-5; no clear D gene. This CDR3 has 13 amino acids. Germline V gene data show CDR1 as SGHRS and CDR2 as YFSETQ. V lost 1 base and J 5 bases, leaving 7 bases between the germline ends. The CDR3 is CASSLSRDQPQHF. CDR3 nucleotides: TGCGCCAGCAGCTTGTCTCGAGATCAGCCCCAGCATTTT.

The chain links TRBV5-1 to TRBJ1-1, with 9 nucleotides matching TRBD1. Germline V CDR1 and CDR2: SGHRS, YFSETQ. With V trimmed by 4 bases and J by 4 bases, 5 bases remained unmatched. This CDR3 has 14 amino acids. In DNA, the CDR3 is TGCGCCAGCAGCCCCGAGGACAGGGGCACTGAAGCTTTCTTT. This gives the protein CASSPEDRGTEAFF. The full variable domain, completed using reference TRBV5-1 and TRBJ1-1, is KAGVTQTPRYLIKTRGQQVTLSCSPISGHRSVSWYQQTPGQGLQFLFEYFSETQRNKGNFPGRFSGRQFSNSRSEMNVSTLELGDSALYLCASSPEDRGTEAFFGQGTRLTVV.

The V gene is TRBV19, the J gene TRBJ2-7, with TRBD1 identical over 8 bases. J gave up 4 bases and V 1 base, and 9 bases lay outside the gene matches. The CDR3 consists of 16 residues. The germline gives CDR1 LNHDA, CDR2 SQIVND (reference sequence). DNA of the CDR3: TGTGCCAGTAGTATAGCCACCGAGACAGGGGCTTACGAGCAGTACTTC. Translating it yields CASSIATETGAYEQYF.

The CDR3 DNA follows: TGTGCCTGGAGTGTAGGACACTGGAACACTGAAGCTTTCTTT. As protein: CAWSVGHWNTEAFF. V is TRBV30 and J is TRBJ1-1, with a possible D match to TRBD1 (5 bases). Trimming took 0 bases from V and 1 from J, leaving 9 bases between them. Germline lookup yields CDR1 GTSNPN and CDR2 SVGIG (reference sequence). The length of the CDR3 is 14 residues.

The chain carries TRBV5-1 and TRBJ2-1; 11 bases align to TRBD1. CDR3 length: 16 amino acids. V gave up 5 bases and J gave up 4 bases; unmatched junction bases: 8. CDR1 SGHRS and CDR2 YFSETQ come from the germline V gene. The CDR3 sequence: CASSTRTGGGYNEQFF. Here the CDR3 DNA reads TGCGCCAGCAGTACCAGGACAGGGGGCGGTTACAATGAGCAGTTCTTC.

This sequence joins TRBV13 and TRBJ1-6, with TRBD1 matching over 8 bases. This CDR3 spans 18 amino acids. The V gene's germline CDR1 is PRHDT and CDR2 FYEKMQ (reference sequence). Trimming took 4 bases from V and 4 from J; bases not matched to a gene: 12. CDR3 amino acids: CASSSRTGQTIYNSPLHF. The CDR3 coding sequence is TGTGCCAGCAGCTCGAGGACAGGGCAAACGATTTATAATTCACCCCTCCACTTT.

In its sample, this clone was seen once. The CDR3 sequence: CASSLRQGYTDTQYF. In DNA, the CDR3 is TGTGCCAGCAGCTTGCGACAGGGTTACACAGATACGCAGTATTTT. The chain couples TRBV11-2 to TRBJ2-3, with 7 bases aligning to TRBD1. CDR3 length: 15 amino acids. Trimming took 3 bases from V and 2 from J; bases not matched to a gene: 5. The germline V gene has CDR1 SGHAT and CDR2 FQNNGV.

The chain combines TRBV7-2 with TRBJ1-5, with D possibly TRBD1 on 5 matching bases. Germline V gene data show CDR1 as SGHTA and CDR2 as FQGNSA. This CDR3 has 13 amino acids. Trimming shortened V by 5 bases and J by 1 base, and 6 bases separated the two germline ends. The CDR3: CASSRQSNQPQHF. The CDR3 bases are TGTGCCAGCAGCCGACAGAGCAATCAGCCCCAGCATTTT. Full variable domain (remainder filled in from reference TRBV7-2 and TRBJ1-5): GAGVSQSPSNKVTEKGKDVELRCDPISGHTALYWYRQSLGQGLEFLIYFQGNSAPDKSGLPSDRFSAERTGGSVSTLTIQRTQQEDSAVYLCASSRQSNQPQHFGDGTRLSIL.

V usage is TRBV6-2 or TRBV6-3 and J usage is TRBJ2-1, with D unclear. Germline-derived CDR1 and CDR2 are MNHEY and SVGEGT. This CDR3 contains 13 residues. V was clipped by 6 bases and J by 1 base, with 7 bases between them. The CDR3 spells CASSWGSYNEQFF. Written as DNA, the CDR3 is TGTGCCAGCAGCTGGGGATCCTACAATGAGCAGTTCTTC.

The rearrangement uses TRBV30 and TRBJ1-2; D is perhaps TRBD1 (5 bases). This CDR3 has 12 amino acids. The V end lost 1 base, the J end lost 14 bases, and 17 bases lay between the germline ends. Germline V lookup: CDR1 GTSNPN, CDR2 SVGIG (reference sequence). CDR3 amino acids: CAWSGGDSLGTF. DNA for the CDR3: TGTGCCTGGAGTGGCGGGGACTCTCTTGGGACCTTC.